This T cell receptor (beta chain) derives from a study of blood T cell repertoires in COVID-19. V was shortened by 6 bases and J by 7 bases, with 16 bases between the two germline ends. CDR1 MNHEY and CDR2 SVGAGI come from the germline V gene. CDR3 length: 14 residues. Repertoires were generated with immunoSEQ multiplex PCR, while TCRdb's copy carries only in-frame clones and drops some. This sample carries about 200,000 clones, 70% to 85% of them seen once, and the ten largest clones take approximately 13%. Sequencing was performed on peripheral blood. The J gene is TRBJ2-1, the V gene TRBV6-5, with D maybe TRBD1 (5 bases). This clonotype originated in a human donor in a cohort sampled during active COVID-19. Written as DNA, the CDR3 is TGTGCCAGCAGCTCCGACAGAAGACGTAATGAGCAGTTCTTC. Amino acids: CASSSDRRRNEQFF.